This TCR beta chain stems from a study of blood T cell repertoires in COVID-19. Study details: From the United States, Italy and Spain came samples of acute and convalescent COVID-19. PBMCs, B-cell-depleted T cells, or T cells were the source of the cDNA or gDNA that made up the material.

This CDR3 region has 14 residues. With 5 bases clipped from V and 3 bases from J, the junction kept 5 bases outside the gene matches. The V gene's germline CDR1 is ENHRY and CDR2 SYGVKD. Authors' processing steps: Estimates of nucleated cell counts were drawn from the amplification of reference gene primers. The method was immunoSEQ multiplex PCR; TCRdb's version includes in-frame clones alone and lacks a portion of them. V and J calls and clone size are copied from that table; D and trimming were computed from the DNA. The profile covers about 370,000 clones, with 90% appearing a single time and approximately 7% taken by the ten largest.

The genes are TRBV10-3 and TRBJ2-5; 8 bases are shared with TRBD2. Sequencing used peripheral blood. The receptor was derived from a man aged 18-30 years with active or convalescent COVID-19. CDR3 bases: TGTGCCATCAGTCCGGGACTAGAGAAAGAGACCCAGTACTTC. Its protein is CAISPGLEKETQYF.